This entry features one TCR beta chain sequence. Its antigen is undetermined. The data are from a study of T cell responses to AZD1222 COVID-19 vaccine. Background on the study: Second-dose intervals near 4 or 12 weeks were combined. The study, taken as a whole, reports: All repertoire sampling was performed exclusively after the peak T cell response.

Germline V CDR1 and CDR2: LGHDT, YNNKEL (reference sequence). Trimming removed 5 bases at V and 5 bases at J, with 15 bases between. This CDR3 has 14 residues. Measured with immunoSEQ multiplex PCR; TCRdb has only the in-frame clones, and not every one. The table shows approximately 170,000 clones, with approximately 90% occurring only once. The source is an adult in good health. Source: peripheral blood, taken on day 0 of AZD1222 vaccination. The chain is built from TRBV3-1 (or the pseudogene TRBV3-2) and TRBJ1-1; the D is unclear. This chain's CDR3 is CASSSGPTRTEAFF. The CDR3, as DNA: TGTGCCAGCAGCTCGGGCCCCACGAGGACTGAAGCTTTCTTT.